The sequence of this TCR beta chain was determined in a study of cytomegalovirus exposure and HLA in healthy donors. General study findings and limits: TCR association rates varied by HLA locus in a later analysis, with DRB1 highest and HLA-C lowest.

With respect to this clone: Its target is unknown.

Primers: 60 Vbeta forward and 13 Jbeta reverse. Here immunoSEQ multiplex PCR was the method, and the copy in TCRdb shows in-frame clones only, minus some. The sample includes over 150,000 clones, about four fifths of them seen just once. Sequencing was done on a sample of PBMCs. The origin of this receptor is a man aged 25 to 40 in good health and CMV-seropositive.

CDR3 DNA: TGTGCCAGTAGTAATCCCGATCAGCCCCAGCATTTT. This translates into CASSNPDQPQHF. The rearrangement links TRBV19 to TRBJ1-5; D not resolved. From germline, CDR1 is LNHDA and CDR2 SQIVND (reference sequence). This CDR3 has 12 amino acids. The V end was cut by 4 bases, the J end by 5 bases, with 6 bases between.